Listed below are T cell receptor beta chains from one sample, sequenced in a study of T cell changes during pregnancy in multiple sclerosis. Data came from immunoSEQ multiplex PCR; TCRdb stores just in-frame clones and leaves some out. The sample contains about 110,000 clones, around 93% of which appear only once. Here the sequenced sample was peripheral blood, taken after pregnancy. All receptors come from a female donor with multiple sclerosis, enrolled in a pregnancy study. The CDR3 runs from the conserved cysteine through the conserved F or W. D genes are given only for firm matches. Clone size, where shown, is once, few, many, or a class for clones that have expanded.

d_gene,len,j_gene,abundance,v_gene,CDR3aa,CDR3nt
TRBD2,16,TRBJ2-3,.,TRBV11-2,CASSLGSGANTDTQYF,TGTGCCAGCAGCTTAGGAAGCGGGGCGAACACAGATACGCAGTATTTT
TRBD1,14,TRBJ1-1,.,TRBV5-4,CASSLQGFGTEAFF,TGTGCCAGCAGCTTACAGGGGTTTGGCACTGAAGCTTTCTTT
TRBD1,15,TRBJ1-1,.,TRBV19,CASSIGGTGNTEAFF,TGTGCCAGTAGTATAGGGGGGACAGGCAACACTGAAGCTTTCTTT
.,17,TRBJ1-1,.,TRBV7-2,CASSFGQFLGMNTEAFF,TGTGCCAGCAGCTTCGGACAGTTCCTCGGCATGAACACTGAAGCTTTCTTT
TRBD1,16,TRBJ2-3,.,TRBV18,CASSPYGTGLTDTQYF,TGTGCCAGCTCACCTTACGGGACAGGATTAACAGATACGCAGTATTTT
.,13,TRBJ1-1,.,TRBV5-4,CASSVDRHTEAFF,TGTGCCAGCAGCGTCGACAGGCACACTGAAGCTTTCTTT
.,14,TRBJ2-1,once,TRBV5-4,CASSLAQGFDEQFF,TGTGCCAGCAGCTTGGCCCAGGGTTTCGATGAGCAGTTCTTC
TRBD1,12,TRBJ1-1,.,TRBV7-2,CASSQTGLEAFF,TGTGCCAGCAGCCAGACAGGGCTGGAAGCTTTCTTT
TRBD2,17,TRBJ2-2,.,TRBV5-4,CASSSRGGGVSTGELFF,TGTGCCAGCAGCTCACGGGGGGGCGGAGTGAGCACCGGGGAGCTGTTTTTT
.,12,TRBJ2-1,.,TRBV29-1,CSVGESYNEQFF,TGCAGCGTTGGAGAGAGCTACAATGAGCAGTTCTTC
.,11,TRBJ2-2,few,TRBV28,CASKYTGELFF,TGTGCCAGTAAATACACCGGGGAGCTGTTTTTT
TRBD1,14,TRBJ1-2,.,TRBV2,CASSERTGGLGYTF,TGTGCCAGCAGTGAAAGGACAGGGGGCCTTGGCTACACCTTC
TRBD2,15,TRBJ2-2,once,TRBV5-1,CASSLAGGPNGELFF,TGCGCCAGCAGTTTAGCGGGGGGGCCGAACGGGGAGCTGTTTTTT
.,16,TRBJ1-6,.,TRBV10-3,CAISWGEVTYNSPLHF,TGTGCCATCAGCTGGGGGGAAGTGACCTATAATTCACCCCTCCACTTT
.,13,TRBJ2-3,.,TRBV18,CASSSPSTDTQYF,TGTGCCAGCTCATCCCCTAGCACAGATACGCAGTATTTT
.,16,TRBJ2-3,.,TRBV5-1,CASSLVVARSTDTQYF,TGCGCCAGCAGCTTGGTGGTAGCGCGAAGCACAGATACGCAGTATTTT
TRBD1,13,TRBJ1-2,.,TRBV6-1,CASSIQGASGYTF,TGTGCCAGCAGTATACAGGGGGCGAGTGGCTACACCTTC
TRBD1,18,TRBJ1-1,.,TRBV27,CASSLTIPGQKIDTEAFF,TGTGCCAGCAGCCTAACAATCCCGGGACAGAAGATTGACACTGAAGCTTTCTTT
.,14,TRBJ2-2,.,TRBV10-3,CAISESPSGGELFF,TGTGCCATCAGTGAGTCGCCCTCCGGGGGGGAGCTGTTTTTT
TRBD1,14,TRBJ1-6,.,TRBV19,CASSETGENSPLHF,TGTGCCAGTTCGGAAACAGGGGAAAATTCACCCCTCCACTTT
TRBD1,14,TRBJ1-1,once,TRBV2,CASSEVRGQTEAFF,TGTGCCAGCAGTGAAGTCAGGGGGCAGACTGAAGCTTTCTTT
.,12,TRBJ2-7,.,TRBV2,CASRATSYEQYF,TGTGCCAGCAGGGCGACTAGCTACGAGCAGTACTTC
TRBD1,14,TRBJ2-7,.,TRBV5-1,CASSSGTADYEQYF,TGCGCCAGCAGCTCGGGGACAGCCGACTACGAGCAGTACTTC
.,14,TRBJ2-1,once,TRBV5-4,CASSLPDSNNEQFF,TGTGCCAGCAGCTTGCCCGACAGCAACAATGAGCAGTTCTTC
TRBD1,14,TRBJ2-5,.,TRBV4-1,CASSQTGIGETQYF,TGCGCCAGCAGCCAGACAGGGATAGGTGAGACCCAGTACTTC
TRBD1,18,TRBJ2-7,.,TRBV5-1,CASSLDGEHGTDNYEQYF,TGCGCCAGCAGCTTGGATGGAGAACACGGGACAGATAACTACGAGCAGTACTTC
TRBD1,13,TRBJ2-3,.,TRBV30,CARTTGVADTQYF,TGTGCCCGCACGACAGGGGTGGCAGATACGCAGTATTTT
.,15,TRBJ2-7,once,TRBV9,CASSVDPGSDYEQYF,TGTGCCAGCAGCGTAGACCCGGGTTCGGACTACGAGCAGTACTTC
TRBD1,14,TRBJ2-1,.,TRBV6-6,CASIGDRGHNEQFF,TGTGCCAGCATCGGGGACAGGGGGCACAATGAGCAGTTCTTC
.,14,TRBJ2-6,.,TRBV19,CASSPRAGANVLTF,TGTGCCAGTAGTCCGAGGGCTGGGGCCAACGTCCTGACTTTC
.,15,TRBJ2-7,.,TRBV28,CASSEPTDRTYEQYF,TGTGCCAGCAGCGAACCAACGGACAGAACCTACGAGCAGTACTTC
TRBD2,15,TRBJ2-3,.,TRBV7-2,CASSLIAGVTDTQYF,TGTGCCAGCAGCTTAATAGCGGGAGTCACAGATACGCAGTATTTT
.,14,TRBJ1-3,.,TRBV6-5,CASGPSPSGNTIYF,TGTGCCAGCGGCCCCTCCCCCTCTGGAAACACCATATATTTT
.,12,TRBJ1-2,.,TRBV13,CASSFGTRGYTF,TGTGCCAGCAGCTTCGGGACACGGGGCTACACCTTC
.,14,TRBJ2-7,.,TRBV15,CATSSRDFLYEQYF,TGTGCCACCAGCTCCCGGGACTTCCTATACGAGCAGTACTTC
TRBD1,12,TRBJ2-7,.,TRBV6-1,CASSGTGREQYF,TGTGCCAGCAGTGGGACAGGACGCGAGCAGTACTTC
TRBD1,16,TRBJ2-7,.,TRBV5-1,CASSLEGTAATYEQYF,TGCGCCAGCAGCTTGGAAGGGACAGCGGCAACCTACGAGCAGTACTTC
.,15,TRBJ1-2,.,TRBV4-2,CASSPPGWGEYGYTF,TGTGCCAGCAGCCCTCCAGGTTGGGGGGAGTATGGCTACACCTTC
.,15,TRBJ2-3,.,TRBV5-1,CASRLDPKSTDTQYF,TGCGCCAGCAGGTTGGATCCTAAAAGCACAGATACGCAGTATTTT
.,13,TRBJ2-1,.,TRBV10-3,CAISGTTYNEQFF,TGTGCCATCAGTGGGACTACCTACAATGAGCAGTTCTTC
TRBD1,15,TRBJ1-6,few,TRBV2,CASSEYAGGGSPLHF,TGTGCCAGCAGTGAATATGCAGGGGGTGGTTCACCCCTCCACTTT
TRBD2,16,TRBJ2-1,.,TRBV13,CASSLVSSGGYNEQFF,TGTGCCAGCAGCTTAGTGTCTAGCGGGGGCTACAATGAGCAGTTCTTC
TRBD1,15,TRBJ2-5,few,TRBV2,CASRGDRARSGSQYF,TGTGCCAGCAGGGGTGACAGGGCGCGATCTGGGAGCCAGTACTTC
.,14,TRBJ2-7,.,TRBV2,CASTPDTHNYEQYF,TGTGCCAGCACCCCCGACACCCACAACTACGAGCAGTACTTC